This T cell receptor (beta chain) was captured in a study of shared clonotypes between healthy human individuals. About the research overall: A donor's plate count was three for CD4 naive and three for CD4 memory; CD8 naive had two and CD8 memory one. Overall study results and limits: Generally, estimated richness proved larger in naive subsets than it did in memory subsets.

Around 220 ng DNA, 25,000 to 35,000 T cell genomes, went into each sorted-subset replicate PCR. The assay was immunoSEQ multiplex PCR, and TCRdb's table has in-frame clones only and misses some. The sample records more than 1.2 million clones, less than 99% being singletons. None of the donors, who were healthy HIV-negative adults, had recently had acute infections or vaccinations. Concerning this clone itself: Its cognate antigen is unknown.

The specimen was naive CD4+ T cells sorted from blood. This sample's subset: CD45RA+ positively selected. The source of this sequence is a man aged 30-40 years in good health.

Here the CDR3 DNA reads TGTGCCAGCAGCCCAGGGGTTTTAAGCAATCAGCCCCAGCATTTT. This codes for CASSPGVLSNQPQHF. The genes are TRBV27 and TRBJ1-5, with D possibly matching TRBD1 (6 bases). V gave up 6 bases and J gave up 1 base, with 13 bases separating them. The CDR3 is 15 amino acids. From germline, CDR1 is MNHEY and CDR2 SMNVEV (reference sequence).